Presented here are 25 T cell receptor beta chains from one specimen sequenced in a study of cytomegalovirus exposure and HLA in healthy donors. The primer mix had 60 Vbeta and 13 Jbeta primers. The assay was immunoSEQ multiplex PCR, and TCRdb's table has in-frame clones only and misses some. The data contain roughly 160,000 clones, about 85% of them singletons. Material for sequencing was PBMCs. Receptors originate from a man aged 25 to 40 in good health and CMV-seropositive.

The gene calls are TRBV7-2 and TRBJ1-2; 7 bases are shared with TRBD1. There are 16 residues in the CDR3. V lost 1 base to trimming and J lost 4 bases; unmatched junction nucleotides: 9. CDR1 and CDR2 from the germline V gene are SGHTA and FQGNSA. Here the CDR3 reads CASSLGRTGQSYGYTF. CDR3 in DNA: TGTGCCAGCAGCTTAGGACGGACAGGCCAGAGCTATGGCTACACCTTC.

The rearrangement uses TRBV4-3 and TRBJ2-1; 11 bases align to TRBD2. V gave up 6 bases and J gave up 4 bases; unmatched junction bases: 5. Per the germline V gene, CDR1 is LGHNA and CDR2 is YSLEER. This CDR3 contains 15 residues. The chain's CDR3 is CASRFTSGSYNEQFF. The CDR3 DNA reads as TGCGCCAGCAGATTTACTAGCGGGAGTTACAATGAGCAGTTCTTC.

CDR3 protein: CASSLETSTRTNYGYTF. The CDR3 region has the DNA TGTGCCAGCAGCTTAGAAACCTCCACAAGAACAAACTATGGCTACACCTTC. This chain joins TRBV11-3 and TRBJ1-2; D gene uncertain. The CDR3 loop spans 17 amino acids. From germline, CDR1 is SGHNT and CDR2 YENEEA. V was clipped by 0 bases and J by 2 bases, with 16 bases between them.

The V gene is TRBV5-4, the J gene TRBJ1-1, with 7 bases that match TRBD1. Germline CDR1 SGHNT, CDR2 YYREEE (reference sequence). The CDR3 extends over 16 amino acids. J lost 2 bases, V lost 0 bases, and 7 bases had no gene match. The CDR3 loop reads CASSLGRGQVNTEAFF. CDR3 DNA sequence: TGTGCCAGCAGCTTGGGGAGGGGGCAAGTAAACACTGAAGCTTTCTTT.

V usage is TRBV5-8 and J usage is TRBJ2-5; D might be TRBD2 (6 bases). CDR1 is SGHTS, CDR2 YDEGEE, per germline. The CDR3 length is 14 residues. V shed 2 bases and J shed 9 bases, with 17 bases lying between them. The CDR3 nucleotides read TGTGCCAGCAGCTTAGAAGGGATACCGGGAGCCCAGTACTTC. It codes for CASSLEGIPGAQYF.

The chain joins TRBV7-9 to TRBJ1-2; possibly TRBD1 for D (5 bases). Germline V gene lookup returns CDR1 SEHNR and CDR2 FQNEAQ (reference sequence). CDR3 length: 14 residues. Trimming cost V 5 bases and J 2 bases, with 12 bases left between them. CDR3: CASSPVGANYGYTF. CDR3 coding DNA: TGTGCCAGCAGCCCCGTAGGGGCAAACTATGGCTACACCTTC.

The chain recombines TRBV5-1 with TRBJ1-2, with 12 bases that match TRBD1. The ends lost 0 bases at V and 4 bases at J; junction bases unmatched: 7. From germline, CDR1 is SGHRS and CDR2 YFSETQ. The CDR3 is made up of 17 amino acids. CDR3 in DNA: TGCGCCAGCAGCTTGGGGACCGGGACAGGGGGCGGCTATGGCTACACCTTC. Protein product: CASSLGTGTGGGYGYTF. Supplemented by reference TRBV5-1 and TRBJ1-2, the full variable domain reads KAGVTQTPRYLIKTRGQQVTLSCSPISGHRSVSWYQQTPGQGLQFLFEYFSETQRNKGNFPGRFSGRQFSNSRSEMNVSTLELGDSALYLCASSLGTGTGGGYGYTFGSGTRLTVV.

This chain joins TRBV7-2 and TRBJ1-2; D is uncertain. Trimming removed 5 bases at V and 7 bases at J, with 11 bases between. The CDR3 loop spans 12 amino acids. Germline values: CDR1 SGHTA, CDR2 FQGNSA. The DNA of the CDR3 is TGTGCCAGCAGCCCCCTTCGGGGTGGCTACACCTTC. This gives the protein CASSPLRGGYTF. The variable domain in full, completed from reference TRBV7-2 and TRBJ1-2, reads GAGVSQSPSNKVTEKGKDVELRCDPISGHTALYWYRQSLGQGLEFLIYFQGNSAPDKSGLPSDRFSAERTGGSVSTLTIQRTQQEDSAVYLCASSPLRGGYTFGSGTRLTVV.

This chain links TRBV7-9 with TRBJ2-1; 8 bases agree with TRBD2. The CDR3 has 15 amino acids. V dropped 6 bases and J dropped 8; count of bases not matched to a gene: 12. The germline V gene encodes CDR1 SEHNR and CDR2 FQNEAQ (reference sequence). The CDR3 DNA is TGTGCCAGCAGTCCGAGCGGGAGAGGGGAGTATGAGCAGTTCTTC. This codes for CASSPSGRGEYEQFF.

The chain links TRBV9 to TRBJ2-1; D might be TRBD1 (6 bases). Per germline, CDR1 SGDLS and CDR2 YYNGEE. V lost 0 bases and J 7 bases, leaving 11 bases between the germline ends. The CDR3 is made up of 14 amino acids. The CDR3 DNA reads TGTGCCAGCAGCGTAGCTACAGGGATGAATGAGCAGTTCTTC. Its translation: CASSVATGMNEQFF.

The CDR3 reads CASSVITGDYNEQFF. CDR3 bases: TGCGCCAGCAGCGTCATCACAGGGGATTACAATGAGCAGTTCTTC. The rearrangement joins TRBV5-1 to TRBJ2-1; 7 nucleotides match TRBD1. There are 15 residues in the CDR3. The germline V gene has CDR1 SGHRS and CDR2 YFSETQ. The J segment lost 4 bases and the V segment lost 4 bases, leaving 8 bases of the junction unmatched.

The V and J genes are TRBV19 and TRBJ1-1; 9 nucleotides align to TRBD1. In germline, CDR1 is LNHDA, CDR2 SQIVND (reference sequence). CDR3 length: 12 residues. V lost 8 bases and J lost 10; bases outside the gene matches: 8. The chain's CDR3 is CASGGDRAVAFF. The CDR3 DNA follows: TGTGCCAGTGGGGGGGACAGGGCAGTAGCTTTCTTT.

The chain joins TRBV19 to TRBJ2-5; 7 bases are a match to TRBD1. The assigned J gene may be wrong: the sequence end matches TRBJ2-7 better. The CDR3 loop spans 14 amino acids. Germline-derived CDR1 and CDR2 are LNHDA and SQIVND (reference sequence). The chain's CDR3 is CASSKQGSTYEQYF. The DNA for the CDR3 is TGTGCCAGTAGTAAACAGGGGTCCACCTACGAGCAGTACTTC.

The rearrangement links TRBV29-1 to TRBJ2-1; maybe TRBD1 (6 bases). In germline, CDR1 is SQVTM, CDR2 ANQGSEA. Deletions cut 7 bases from V and 1 base from J, with 14 bases between. The CDR3 runs 14 residues. The CDR3 sequence is CSAGRGLSYNEQFF. CDR3 sequence (DNA): TGCAGCGCAGGCAGGGGTTTATCCTACAATGAGCAGTTCTTC.

The chain carries TRBV5-8 and TRBJ2-6; weak D call: TRBD1 (6 bases). The CDR3 is 16 amino acids. Germline V gene lookup returns CDR1 SGHTS and CDR2 YDEGEE. V was shortened by 0 bases and J by 3 bases, with 10 bases between the two germline ends. DNA of the CDR3: TGTGCCAGCAGCTTGGGAGGGGGAAGTGGGGCCAACGTCCTGACTTTC. It yields the protein CASSLGGGSGANVLTF.

The chain employs TRBV4-3 and TRBJ2-7; D not resolved. The germline V and J ends were trimmed by 0 bases and 10 bases, with 13 bases remaining between them. The CDR3 is made up of 13 amino acids. The germline CDR1 and CDR2 sequences are LGHNA and YSLEER. CDR3 in amino acids: CASSQDVEAYQYF. For the CDR3, the DNA is TGCGCCAGCAGCCAAGATGTCGAGGCTTACCAGTACTTC.

The chain carries TRBV6-5 and TRBJ2-3; 7 nucleotides line up with TRBD1. The CDR3 loop spans 13 amino acids. V trimming: 8 bases; J trimming: 10 bases; junction bases outside the gene matches: 12. The germline V gene has CDR1 MNHEY and CDR2 SVGAGI. CDR3 loop: CASSLTGDGSQYF. The CDR3 DNA is TGTGCCAGCTCCCTCACAGGGGATGGGTCGCAGTATTTT.

The gene calls are TRBV5-1 and TRBJ2-1; 11 bases line up with TRBD2. The trim removed 0 bases at V and 8 bases at J, leaving 4 bases unmatched. Germline CDR1 SGHRS, CDR2 YFSETQ. The CDR3 sequence is 15 residues long. CDR3 nucleotides: TGCGCCAGCAGCTTGGTTAGCGGGAGGGCGGATGAGCAGTTCTTC. As protein: CASSLVSGRADEQFF.

V usage is TRBV7-2 and J usage is TRBJ2-3; D unclear. Germline V CDR1 and CDR2: SGHTA, FQGNSA. V lost 5 bases, J lost 4 bases, and 7 bases lay in between. The CDR3 consists of 12 residues. In nucleotides, the CDR3 is TGTGCCAGCAGCCTATTTGCAGATACGCAGTATTTT. Translated: CASSLFADTQYF.

This chain connects TRBV6-5 to TRBJ2-1; D is undetermined. Germline V gene lookup returns CDR1 MNHEY and CDR2 SVGAGI. The ends were cut back, 4 bases at V and 0 bases at J, with 10 bases in the middle. This CDR3 is built from 15 residues. The CDR3 reads CASSLASISYNEQFF. CDR3 in DNA: TGTGCCAGCAGTTTAGCCTCAATCTCCTACAATGAGCAGTTCTTC.

V is TRBV11-2 and J is TRBJ2-1, with D uncertain. The CDR3 sequence is 14 residues long. V gave up 1 base and J gave up 4 bases, with 8 bases separating them. CDR1 and CDR2 (germline): SGHAT, FQNNGV. CDR3 region: CASSLVVQYNEQFF. CDR3 bases: TGTGCCAGCAGCTTAGTTGTCCAGTACAATGAGCAGTTCTTC.

V usage is TRBV2 and J usage is TRBJ2-1; 9 bases map to TRBD2. After removal of 8 bases from V and 7 bases from J, the junction contained 15 bases not matched to a gene. CDR3 length: 16 amino acids. CDR1 and CDR2 from the germline V gene are SNHLY and FYNNEI. CDR3: CASARRAGGPTNEQFF. The DNA for the CDR3 is TGTGCCAGCGCCCGAAGGGCGGGAGGGCCTACGAATGAGCAGTTCTTC.

The rearrangement joins TRBV2 to TRBJ2-5, with D possibly TRBD1 on 6 matching bases. CDR1 is SNHLY, CDR2 FYNNEI, per germline. The CDR3 has 12 amino acids. Deletions cut 7 bases from V and 0 bases from J, with 6 bases between. The DNA of the CDR3 is TGTGCCAGCAACAGGGACCAAGAGACCCAGTACTTC. Translated, it gives CASNRDQETQYF.

V usage is TRBV7-9 and J usage is TRBJ2-4, with unresolved D. The CDR3 covers 16 residues. V shed 5 bases and J shed 6 bases, with 20 bases lying between them. CDR1 SEHNR and CDR2 FQNEAQ come from the germline V gene (reference sequence). CDR3 sequence reads: CASSPKLAPLGNIQYF. For the CDR3, the DNA is TGTGCCAGCAGCCCTAAATTAGCACCACTTGGAAACATTCAGTACTTC.

The gene calls are TRBV18 and TRBJ2-5; the match to TRBD1 covers 7 bases. From germline, CDR1 is KGHSH and CDR2 LQKENI. The CDR3 totals 15 residues. Trimming removed 2 bases from V and 6 bases from J; junction bases left unmatched: 9. This CDR3 reads CASSPDRVSHQTQYF. DNA for the CDR3: TGTGCCAGCTCACCAGACAGGGTCTCCCACCAGACCCAGTACTTC.